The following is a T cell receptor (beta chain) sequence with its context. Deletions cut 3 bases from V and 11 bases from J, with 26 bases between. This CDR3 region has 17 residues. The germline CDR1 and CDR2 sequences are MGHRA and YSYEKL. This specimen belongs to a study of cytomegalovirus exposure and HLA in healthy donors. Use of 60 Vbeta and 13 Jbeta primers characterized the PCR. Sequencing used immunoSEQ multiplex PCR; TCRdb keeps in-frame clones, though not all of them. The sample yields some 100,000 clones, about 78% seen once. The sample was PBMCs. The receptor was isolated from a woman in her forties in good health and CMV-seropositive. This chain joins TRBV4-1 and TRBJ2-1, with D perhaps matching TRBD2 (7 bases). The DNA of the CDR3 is TGCGCCAGCAGCCAGGGACGAGCACGGGGGGCGCTCACCCAGCAGTTCTTC. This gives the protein CASSQGRARGALTQQFF.